The 6 T cell receptor beta chains below come from one sample, sequenced in a study of CD8 T cells in ankylosing spondylitis. For these TCRs, the target antigens are not known. One entry per CDR3 protein results from TCRdb running MiXCR on the 5' RACE reads. The data contain some 840,000 distinct CDR3 sequences, 12% of them singletons. Study-wide points: Roughly eight highly homologous variants made up a TCR beta motif that seemed to typify ankylosing spondylitis blood.

Sequencing was done on a sample of blood, either unsorted or a sorted T cell fraction (not recorded which). All receptors come from a male donor with ankylosing spondylitis.

This clonotype was recorded many times. The V gene is TRBV12-3 or TRBV12-4, the J gene TRBJ1-5, with 9 nucleotides matching TRBD1. The length of the CDR3 is 16 residues. V shed 8 bases, J shed 0 bases, and the junction held 8 bases outside the gene matches. DNA for the CDR3: TGTGCCAGCGGGGGACAGGGAGCTTATAGCAATCAGCCCCAGCATTTT. Translation gives CASGGQGAYSNQPQHF.

This clonotype was seen a handful of times. V gene TRBV7-2 combines with J gene TRBJ1-1, with TRBD1 matching over 9 bases. The V gene end was trimmed by 5 bases and the J gene end by 5 bases; junction bases not matched to a gene: 6. This CDR3 comprises 14 residues. Germline-derived CDR1 and CDR2 are SGHTA and FQGNSA. In DNA, the CDR3 is TGTGCCAGCAGCCCGAGGACAGGGGTGACTGAAGCTTTCTTT. The encoded protein is CASSPRTGVTEAFF. The variable domain in full, completed from reference TRBV7-2 and TRBJ1-1, reads GAGVSQSPSNKVTEKGKDVELRCDPISGHTALYWYRQSLGQGLEFLIYFQGNSAPDKSGLPSDRFSAERTGGSVSTLTIQRTQQEDSAVYLCASSPRTGVTEAFFGQGTRLTVV.

This clonotype came up a few times. V and J are TRBV2 and TRBJ2-3; D perhaps matches TRBD1 (6 bases). The CDR3 spans 15 residues. Trimming took off 6 bases at V and 0 bases at J, with 13 bases between the two ends. In germline, CDR1 is SNHLY, CDR2 FYNNEI. CDR3 loop: CASRSRDISTDTQYF. The CDR3, as DNA: TGTGCCAGCAGGTCCCGGGACATTAGCACAGATACGCAGTATTTT.

Comment on this clonotype: An end of the junction does not agree with germline; a read error may underlie this. The genes are TRBV20-1 and TRBJ2-7; TRBD2 aligns across 11 bases. The germline CDR1 and CDR2 sequences are DFQATT and SNEGSKA (reference sequence). The CDR3 covers 16 residues. DNA for the CDR3: TGCAGTGCAAGAGATAGGACTAGCGGGCGACCCTACGAGCAGTACTTC. This encodes CSARDRTSGRPYEQYF.

This clonotype occurred a few times. The rearrangement joins TRBV4-2 to TRBJ2-2; 7 positions match TRBD1. Germline assignment: CDR1 LGHNA and CDR2 YNFKEQ. This CDR3 has 16 amino acids. V lost 2 bases and J lost 0; bases outside the gene matches: 3. CDR3 sequence (DNA): TGTGCCAGCAGCCAAACGGACAGGTCGAACACCGGGGAGCTGTTTTTT. Translation gives CASSQTDRSNTGELFF.

This clonotype has more than one count but fewer than ten. The V gene is TRBV15, the J gene TRBJ2-7; 8 bases align to TRBD1. V lost 0 bases, J lost 3 bases, and 7 bases stayed unmatched. This CDR3 spans 16 amino acids. Germline-derived CDR1 and CDR2 are LNHNV and YYDKDF (reference sequence). The CDR3 region has the DNA TGTGCCACCAGCAGAGATCCAGGGGGCATCAACTACGAGCAGTACTTC. Translated: CATSRDPGGINYEQYF.